This T cell receptor beta chain was found in a study of identical twins. Notes on the study in general: Potential partial confounding of zero-insertion analyses by invariant MAIT and iNKT cells was noted. Beta clonotypes that were abundant in cord blood contained fewer insertions, a pattern absent from memory repertoires. Researchers reported weaker excess twin sharing in beta out-of-frame sequences.

Healthy Caucasians provided all donations. This clonotype came up many times. The target antigen is unknown. V was trimmed by 4 bases and J by 4 bases, leaving 15 bases between them. The germline V gene encodes CDR1 SGHDT and CDR2 YYEEEE. This CDR3 spans 15 amino acids. Each CDR3 protein is one row after TCRdb ran MiXCR on the 5' RACE reads. The sample shows 240,000 or so distinct CDR3 sequences, 7% of them seen only once. The same data also went into a second study, on yellow fever vaccine responses in identical twins.

Material for sequencing was memory (CD45RO+) T cells sorted from blood. The rearrangement uses TRBV5-6 and TRBJ2-1; TRBD2 might be the D (6 bases). The sequence derives from a woman in her late teens or twenties in good health. CDR3 nucleotides: TGTGCCAGCAGCGCCCTGCGGGGCGAGTACAATGAGCAGTTCTTC. This sequence encodes CASSALRGEYNEQFF.